This T cell receptor beta chain was captured in a study of monozygotic twins with inflammatory bowel disease. The study, taken as a whole, reports: IBD patients share fewer clonotypes with other people than healthy twins do, especially with disease activity.

The V gene's germline CDR1 is SGHAT and CDR2 FQNNGV. This CDR3 has 14 residues. Worth noting for this clonotype: Its antigen is unknown.

TCRalpha and TCRbeta cDNA went through nested PCRs of around 16 and 10 cycles, two in total. No DNA is given; TCRdb re-called the 5' RACE reads and lists each CDR3 protein once. The table gives a few hundred thousand distinct CDR3 sequences; the top ten clones make up 2.5% to 3% of it. The chain uses TRBV11-2 and TRBJ2-5; TCRdb's D call, TRBD1, is unchecked because there is no DNA. Material: blood. The receptor was isolated from a human donor with ulcerative colitis or Crohn's disease, or a healthy co-twin of an affected twin (not recorded which). CDR3 region: CASSRGTGQETQYF.